These 7 T cell receptor beta chains came from one sample sequenced in a study of control samples from healthy donors and cancer patients (dated by TCRdb to the early 2020s). Library construction relied on the immunoSEQ multiplex PCR assay. Not all clones reach the TCRdb copy of this immuneACCESS table, which keeps in-frame sequences only. Checked studies attribute under half of the gap to unresolved V genes and leave the rest unexplained. Here the sample has fewer than 85,000 clones; approximately 94% occur a single time. 2.8% of the sample is held by the ten biggest clonotypes. What was sequenced was blood. The receptors derive from a woman in her 30s in good health.

The gene calls are TRBV28 and TRBJ2-5, with 8 bases that match TRBD2. V was pared by 7 bases and J by 1 base, with 5 bases of the junction left unmatched. Germline CDR1 and CDR2: MDHEN and SYDVKM. The CDR3 extends over 14 amino acids. The CDR3 reads CASKSGGTQETQYF. The CDR3 DNA reads TGTGCCAGCAAAAGCGGGGGAACCCAAGAGACCCAGTACTTC.

The chain carries TRBV29-1 and TRBJ2-3, with D perhaps TRBD2 (7 bases). In germline, CDR1 is SQVTM, CDR2 ANQGSEA. V was cut by 4 bases and J by 0 bases, with 11 bases left in between. The CDR3 covers 14 residues. The CDR3: CSVGGGGSTDTQYF. The CDR3 nucleotides read TGCAGCGTTGGAGGGGGGGGTAGCACAGATACGCAGTATTTT.

The chain joins TRBV30 to TRBJ1-3; no reliable D call. V lost 4 bases to trimming and J lost 0 bases, with 7 bases between them. This CDR3 has 13 residues. Looked up from germline, CDR1 is GTSNPN and CDR2 is SVGIG (reference sequence). The CDR3 sequence: CAWTGLSGNTIYF. In DNA, the CDR3 is TGTGCCTGGACGGGCCTCTCTGGAAACACCATATATTTT.

The V and J genes are TRBV11-2 and TRBJ2-4; D call uncertain. The ends were cut back, 4 bases at V and 0 bases at J, with 7 bases in the middle. The CDR3 consists of 14 residues. Germline V CDR1 and CDR2: SGHAT, FQNNGV. For the CDR3, the DNA is TGTGCCAGCAGCTCTAGGTTAGCCAAAAACATTCAGTACTTC. Its protein product is CASSSRLAKNIQYF. Variable domain in full (rest from reference TRBV11-2 and TRBJ2-4): EAGVAQSPRYKIIEKRQSVAFWCNPISGHATLYWYQQILGQGPKLLIQFQNNGVVDDSQLPKDRFSAERLKGVDSTLKIQPAKLEDSAVYLCASSSRLAKNIQYFGAGTRLSVL.

The chain combines TRBV5-6 with TRBJ1-5; no clear D. Germline V gene lookup returns CDR1 SGHDT and CDR2 YYEEEE. V was cut by 0 bases and J by 4 bases, with 8 bases left in between. The CDR3 covers 14 residues. CDR3 residues: CASSLEGRNQPQHF. For the CDR3, the DNA is TGTGCCAGCAGCTTGGAAGGGCGGAATCAGCCCCAGCATTTT.

The chain recombines TRBV29-1 with TRBJ2-1; 7 bases are a match to TRBD2. The CDR3 length is 14 residues. Looked up from germline, CDR1 is SQVTM and CDR2 is ANQGSEA. With 6 bases clipped from V and 6 bases from J, the junction kept 11 bases outside the gene matches. CDR3 in DNA: TGCAGCGTGGGGCTAGAACAGCGGGGCAATGAGCAGTTCTTC. Residues: CSVGLEQRGNEQFF.

The chain has TRBV3-1 (or the pseudogene TRBV3-2) and TRBJ1-2; D is unresolved. Trimming removed 3 bases from V and 4 bases from J, with 6 bases in between. This CDR3 contains 12 residues. The V gene's germline CDR1 is LGHDT and CDR2 YNNKEL (reference sequence). The CDR3, as DNA: TGTGCCAGCAGCCAGGCAGCCTATGGCTACACCTTC. Protein product: CASSQAAYGYTF.